A single TCR beta chain is shown here with its context. Its antigen is currently unknown. This sample is drawn from a study of T-cell memory formation after mild COVID-19. Broader study findings: Some SARS-CoV-2-responding clones were already detected in memory before infection. Day 15 to 85 contracting clones showed balanced CD4/CD8; later expanders leaned CD4+.

With constant-segment primers, 5'RACE yielded cDNA libraries of TCR alpha and TCR beta that carried sample barcodes and UMIs. TCRdb passed the 5' RACE reads through MiXCR, listing each CDR3 protein once. In the table there are roughly 560,000 distinct CDR3 sequences, roughly 21% of which are singletons. Germline V CDR1 and CDR2: LNHDA, SQIVND (reference sequence). There are 14 residues in the CDR3. V was pared by 3 bases and J by 0 bases, with 9 bases between. This chain links TRBV19 with TRBJ2-7; D not certain. The clonotype comes from an adult woman who had mild COVID-19 (a few samples of this study predate the infection). Cell type and time point are not known. Sequenced sample: PBMCs or a T cell subset sorted from them (not recorded which). The CDR3 loop reads CASSIGPSSYEQYF. DNA for the CDR3: TGTGCCAGTAGTATCGGGCCGAGCTCCTACGAGCAGTACTTC.